The next 15 T cell receptor beta chains were all read from a single sample in a study of blood T cell repertoires in COVID-19. Sequenced by immunoSEQ multiplex PCR; TCRdb stores in-frame clones only, minus some. The profile covers approximately 460,000 clones, with 80% to 90% appearing a single time and roughly 1% taken by the ten largest. Sequencing was done on a sample of peripheral blood. Receptors were obtained from a man between 18 and 29 years old with COVID-19, enrolled during active disease.

This chain uses TRBV24-1 with TRBJ1-2; 10 nucleotides line up with TRBD1. CDR3 length: 14 amino acids. Trimming took 3 bases from V and 4 from J; bases not matched to a gene: 1. Germline CDR1 and CDR2: KGHDR and SFDVKD. CDR3 nucleotide sequence: TGTGCCACCAGTGATCGGGACAGGGGCTATGGCTACACCTTC. Its protein product is CATSDRDRGYGYTF.

This rearrangement joins TRBV11-2 to TRBJ2-7; 7 positions agree with TRBD2. Germline lookup yields CDR1 SGHAT and CDR2 FQNNGV. The CDR3 is 15 residues long. V shed 6 bases, J shed 3 bases, and the junction held 11 bases outside the gene matches. As DNA, the CDR3 is TGTGCCAGCAGTTTTCGGGACTACGTTAACTACGAGCAGTACTTC. Translated: CASSFRDYVNYEQYF.

Here the CDR3 reads CASSFTGQGGETQYF. The CDR3 DNA reads TGTGCCAGCAGTTTTACCGGACAGGGCGGGGAGACCCAGTACTTC. The chain is built from TRBV27 and TRBJ2-5, with 8 bases fitting TRBD1. Germline-derived CDR1 and CDR2 are MNHEY and SMNVEV (reference sequence). The CDR3 loop spans 15 amino acids. The ends lost 3 bases at V and 5 bases at J; junction bases unmatched: 8.

There are a few counts of this clone. The same CDR3 also results from other DNA sequences found in this sample. As DNA, the CDR3 is TGTGCCATCAGTGAGTCGGCGGGGGGTAACACCGGGGAGCTGTTTTTT. Protein product: CAISESAGGNTGELFF. The rearrangement uses TRBV10-3 and TRBJ2-2; TRBD2 matches 8 bases. V gave up 0 bases and J gave up 2 bases; unmatched junction bases: 2. The CDR3 runs 16 residues. The germline gives CDR1 ENHRY, CDR2 SYGVKD.

The gene calls are TRBV6-5 and TRBJ1-1; a weak D match, TRBD1 (6 bases). Per the germline V gene, CDR1 is MNHEY and CDR2 is SVGAGI. CDR3 length: 14 amino acids. Trimming shortened V by 6 bases and J by 1 base, and 12 bases separated the two germline ends. The CDR3 DNA reads as TGTGCCAGCAGGGCGACAGGTTGGAACACTGAAGCTTTCTTT. The encoded protein is CASRATGWNTEAFF.

The chain carries TRBV7-9 and TRBJ2-5; 9 nucleotides match TRBD1. CDR3 length: 14 amino acids. CDR1 and CDR2 (germline): SEHNR, FQNEAQ (reference sequence). V lost 4 bases to trimming and J lost 5 bases; unmatched junction nucleotides: 5. CDR3 region: CASSSGQGGETQYF. CDR3 bases: TGTGCCAGCAGCTCGGGACAGGGAGGCGAGACCCAGTACTTC.

This chain joins TRBV10-2 and TRBJ1-5; tentative D call: TRBD1 (5 bases). Germline loops: CDR1 WSHSY, CDR2 SAAADI. CDR3 length: 15 amino acids. V was trimmed by 8 bases and J by 6 bases, leaving 20 bases between them. CDR3 region: CASGGRRDGSQPQHF. The CDR3 DNA reads as TGCGCCAGCGGGGGGAGGAGGGATGGGAGTCAGCCCCAGCATTTT.

This rearrangement joins TRBV2 to TRBJ2-7; 7 bases line up with TRBD1. The CDR3 spans 14 residues. The V gene end was trimmed by 3 bases and the J gene end by 0 bases; junction bases not matched to a gene: 2. The V gene's germline CDR1 is SNHLY and CDR2 FYNNEI. CDR3 protein: CASSDGDSSYEQYF. CDR3 DNA: TGTGCCAGCAGTGACGGGGACAGCTCCTACGAGCAGTACTTC.

This chain connects TRBV7-8 to TRBJ2-7; 8 bases are shared with TRBD1. CDR3 length: 13 amino acids. Germline V CDR1 and CDR2: SGHVS, FQNEAQ. The V segment lost 5 bases and the J segment 3 bases; nucleotides outside the gene matches: 3. The CDR3 reads CASSPRGRYEQYF. In DNA form, the CDR3 reads TGTGCCAGCAGCCCCAGGGGGCGCTACGAGCAGTACTTC.

The rearrangement links TRBV7-9 to TRBJ2-2, with 9 bases aligning to TRBD2. The germline V gene encodes CDR1 SEHNR and CDR2 FQNEAQ (reference sequence). There are 16 residues in the CDR3. V trimming: 10 bases; J trimming: 5 bases; junction bases outside the gene matches: 14. The CDR3 DNA reads TGTGCCACCCCACCCTTAGCGGGAGTGATTACCGGGGAGCTGTTTTTT. Its protein is CATPPLAGVITGELFF.

This clone was detected only once. The chain couples TRBV4-1 to TRBJ2-3; 8 bases line up with TRBD2. This CDR3 spans 16 amino acids. Germline V gene sequence: CDR1 MGHRA, CDR2 YSYEKL. With V trimmed by 0 bases and J by 3 bases, 5 bases remained unmatched. CDR3 DNA: TGCGCCAGCAGCCAAGACACTAGCGGAGTTACAGATACGCAGTATTTT. Translating gives CASSQDTSGVTDTQYF.

The genes are TRBV27 and TRBJ2-2, with 8 bases that match TRBD2. The V gene's germline CDR1 is MNHEY and CDR2 SMNVEV (reference sequence). The CDR3 is 17 residues long. Unmatched junction bases numbered 13, after V lost 4 bases and J lost 6 bases. The chain's CDR3 is CASSWELNSGTPGELFF. Written as DNA, the CDR3 is TGTGCCAGCAGTTGGGAACTGAATAGCGGGACCCCCGGGGAGCTGTTTTTT.

The chain uses TRBV20-1 and TRBJ2-3; TRBD2 might be the D (6 bases). CDR3 length equals 10 residues. V was cut by 6 bases and J by 7 bases, with 8 bases left in between. The V gene's germline CDR1 is DFQATT and CDR2 SNEGSKA (reference sequence). CDR3 region: CSAGGNTQYF. The CDR3 DNA is TGCAGTGCGGGAGGAAATACGCAGTATTTT.

A single count supports this clone. This rearrangement joins TRBV7-5 to TRBJ1-4. TRBV7-5 is given as a pseudogene. This CDR3 has 16 residues. The CDR3 DNA sequence: TGTGTCAGAAGCTTACTTCAGCCCCAGCGTAATGAAAAACTGTTTTTT. Encoded protein: CVRSLLQPQRNEKLFF.

The gene calls are TRBV27 and TRBJ1-4; D is perhaps TRBD1 (6 bases). Germline loops: CDR1 MNHEY, CDR2 SMNVEV (reference sequence). The V end lost 4 bases, the J end lost 3 bases, and 12 bases lay between the germline ends. The CDR3 has 15 residues. CDR3 sequence reads: CASSSRQDPNEKLFF. CDR3 nucleotide sequence: TGTGCCAGCAGTTCCAGACAGGATCCTAATGAAAAACTGTTTTTT.